The clone carrying this TCR beta chain was counted a few times. The junction shows a germline mismatch at one end, possibly a read error. The data originate from a study of shared clonotypes between healthy human individuals. TCRdb keeps only in-frame clones here, not all; method: immunoSEQ multiplex PCR. Of under 2.5 million clones listed, under 95% were seen once; the top ten hold about 0.36%. Germline CDR1 DFQATT, CDR2 SNEGSKA (reference sequence). The CDR3 runs 11 residues. The receptor was isolated from a man between 18 and 29 years old in good health. Some clones in this sample may be carry-over from other donors' samples. Sequenced input: naive CD4+ T cells from PBMCs. Subset: CD45RA+ positively selected. The genes are TRBV20-1 and TRBJ1-5; a possible D gene is TRBD1 (5 bases). The CDR3 region has the DNA TGCAGTGCTAGATCCCGGACATCGGTGGATTTT. It encodes CSARSRTSVDF.